The table lists the clone carrying this T cell receptor (delta chain) with a few counts. TCRdb repeated clone calling on the RT-PCR reads with CATT. The data contain 10,000 to 12,000 delta-chain clones, about two fifths of them singletons. The data were obtained in a study of gamma-delta T cells after stem cell transplantation. Trimming cost V 5 bases and J 3 bases; bases outside gene matches: 2. The CDR3 contains 12 residues. Germline CDR1 TVYSNPD, CDR2 GDNSRS (reference sequence). This chain connects TRDV3 to TRDJ1; 11 bases align to TRDD3. This clonotype was sampled from a human donor. It is not recorded whose cells these are; they may come from a transplant donor. The specimen was gamma-delta T cells. In DNA, the CDR3 is TGTGCCATTGGGGGATACGCCGATAAACTCATCTTT. Amino acid sequence: CAIGGYADKLIF.